This T cell receptor (beta chain) stems from a study of PD-L1 blockade in urothelial cancer. Study summary: Timepoints chosen for blood analysis were 3 weeks (second dose) and 6 weeks after treatment start. There were a median of around 140,000 T cells in blood samples.

Germline V CDR1 and CDR2: SGHNT, YENEEA. The CDR3 is made up of 11 amino acids. Trimming took 3 bases from V and 4 from J, leaving 3 bases between them. TCR analog templates of synthetic origin were spiked into each PCR. Sequenced by immunoSEQ multiplex PCR; TCRdb stores in-frame clones only, minus some. Among around 62,000 clones listed, about nine tenths were seen once. Time point indicated: peripheral blood 6 weeks after treatment start. Each patient's cancer was a locally advanced or metastatic urothelial carcinoma. The rearrangement links TRBV11-3 to TRBJ2-5; no reliable D call. The sequences come from PBMCs, collected around atezolizumab (anti-PD-L1) treatment. The TCR sequence derives from a man aged 55 to 69 with urothelial cancer. The CDR3 sequence is CASSFGETQYF. The CDR3 region has the DNA TGTGCCAGCAGCTTCGGAGAGACCCAGTACTTC.